Listed here are 31 T cell receptor beta chains from one sample, sequenced in a study of cytomegalovirus exposure and HLA in healthy donors. PCR used 60 Vbeta primers and 13 Jbeta primers. Assay used: immunoSEQ multiplex PCR; TCRdb lists only in-frame clones, some missing. In the table there are roughly 150,000 clones, 70% to 90% of which are singletons. The source material was PBMCs. These receptors all stem from a man between 25 and 39 years old in good health and CMV-seropositive.

The chain has TRBV7-9 and TRBJ2-3; D not resolved. Trimming cost V 6 bases and J 2 bases, with 12 bases left between them. The CDR3 covers 14 residues. CDR1 is SEHNR, CDR2 FQNEAQ, per germline (reference sequence). The CDR3 DNA reads as TGTGCCAGCAGTCGTACAGCTTACACAGATACGCAGTATTTT. As protein: CASSRTAYTDTQYF.

This chain connects TRBV10-1 to TRBJ2-1; no firm D call. The CDR3 is 14 residues long. The germline V and J ends were trimmed by 3 bases and 1 base, with 7 bases remaining between them. Germline CDR1 reads WNHNN; CDR2 reads SYGVQD (reference sequence). CDR3 amino acids: CASSDAASYNEQFF. The CDR3 region has the DNA TGCGCCAGCAGTGATGCGGCTTCCTACAATGAGCAGTTCTTC.

The V gene is TRBV7-6, the J gene TRBJ1-2; D is ambiguous. Germline CDR1 reads SGHVS; CDR2 reads FNYEAQ. The V and J ends lost 1 base and 3 bases respectively, with 12 bases between them. This CDR3 is built from 15 residues. The CDR3 nucleotides are TGTGCCAGCAGCTTAGGTATAGGGAGGGACTATGGCTACACCTTC. It yields the protein CASSLGIGRDYGYTF.

The CDR3, as DNA: TGTGCCAGCAGTGGTCCTAGGTATGAGCAGTTCTTC. This sequence encodes CASSGPRYEQFF. This sequence joins TRBV6-6 and TRBJ2-1; D call uncertain. Deletions cut 5 bases from V and 8 bases from J, with 10 bases between. This CDR3 is 12 amino acids long. From germline, CDR1 is MNHNY and CDR2 SVGAGI (reference sequence).

The genes are TRBV6-1 and TRBJ2-7; TRBD2 agrees at 7 bases. V shed 5 bases, J shed 4 bases, and the junction held 8 bases outside the gene matches. CDR1 is MNHNS, CDR2 SASEGT, per germline. CDR3 length: 14 amino acids. The DNA of the CDR3 is TGTGCCAGCAGTTATTCTAGCGGACCTTACGAGCAGTACGTC. This gives the protein CASSYSSGPYEQYV.

The rearrangement uses TRBV4-3 and TRBJ2-2; D perhaps matches TRBD1 (5 bases). This CDR3 comprises 14 residues. CDR1 is LGHNA and CDR2 is YSLEER in the germline V gene. Between the trimmed V and J ends, which lost 4 bases and 5 bases, there was a span of 11 bases. The CDR3 DNA sequence: TGCGCCAGCAGCCTCAGGGCTACGACCGGGGAGCTGTTTTTT. Protein product: CASSLRATTGELFF.

The chain recombines TRBV9 with TRBJ2-1, with D possibly matching TRBD2 (6 bases). Germline V lookup: CDR1 SGDLS, CDR2 YYNGEE. This CDR3 region has 14 residues. The germline V and J ends were trimmed by 0 bases and 7 bases, with 11 bases remaining between them. The CDR3 nucleotides are TGTGCCAGCAGCGTAGAGGGAGGTCGGAATGAGCAGTTCTTC. Residues: CASSVEGGRNEQFF.

CDR3 protein: CAWRTGPGANVLTF. CDR3 in DNA: TGTGCCTGGAGGACAGGGCCCGGGGCCAACGTCCTGACTTTC. V usage is TRBV30 and J usage is TRBJ2-6, with 7 bases matching TRBD1. The CDR3 is made up of 14 amino acids. Trimming took 3 bases from V and 4 from J; bases not matched to a gene: 3. Germline V gene lookup returns CDR1 GTSNPN and CDR2 SVGIG (reference sequence).

The rearrangement joins TRBV4-3 to TRBJ1-1; TRBD1 agrees at 7 bases. Looked up from germline, CDR1 is LGHNA and CDR2 is YSLEER. This CDR3 is 14 amino acids long. V was clipped by 8 bases and J by 5 bases; unmatched bases: 11. The DNA of the CDR3 is TGCGCCAGCTCACAGGGGACCTTCTCGACTGAAGCTTTCTTT. This translates into CASSQGTFSTEAFF.

The chain couples TRBV20-1 to TRBJ2-1, with D possibly TRBD2 on 5 matching bases. Trimming removed 1 base at V and 9 bases at J, with 7 bases between. Germline V gives CDR1 DFQATT, CDR2 SNEGSKA (reference sequence). The CDR3 runs 11 residues. The CDR3 spells CSARGSVEQFF. The CDR3 bases are TGCAGTGCTAGAGGTAGCGTTGAGCAGTTCTTC.

This chain uses TRBV5-8 with TRBJ2-1; TRBD1 is a possible D gene (6 bases). V lost 7 bases and J lost 1, with 18 bases in between. This CDR3 has 16 amino acids. CDR1 is SGHTS and CDR2 is YDEGEE in the germline V gene. CDR3 nucleotides: TGTGCCAGCGAAACAAGGGGGAGCCCGTCCTACAATGAGCAGTTCTTC. It codes for CASETRGSPSYNEQFF. The full variable domain, rest sourced from reference TRBV5-8 and TRBJ2-1, is EAGVTQSPTHLIKTRGQQATLRCSPISGHTSVYWYQQALGLGLQFLLWYDEGEERNRGNFPPRFSGRQFPNYSSELNVNALELEDSALYLCASETRGSPSYNEQFFGPGTRLTVL.

About this clone: In the same sample, other DNA sequences code for this CDR3. This chain links TRBV18 with TRBJ1-2, with 8 bases matching TRBD1. The CDR3 is 13 amino acids. Trimming removed 2 bases from V and 6 bases from J; junction bases left unmatched: 2. Per germline, CDR1 KGHSH and CDR2 LQKENI. For the CDR3, the DNA is TGTGCCAGCTCACCAGGACAGGGTAATGGCTACACCTTC. It specifies CASSPGQGNGYTF. The whole variable domain, filled in from reference TRBV18 and TRBJ1-2, reads NAGVMQNPRHLVRRRGQEARLRCSPMKGHSHVYWYRQLPEEGLKFMVYLQKENIIDESGMPKERFSAEFPKEGPSILRIQQVVRGDSAAYFCASSPGQGNGYTFGSGTRLTVV.

V and J are TRBV5-6 and TRBJ2-5; 9 positions match TRBD1. Germline V CDR1 and CDR2: SGHDT, YYEEEE. This CDR3 is 19 amino acids long. V shed 0 bases, J shed 0 bases, and the junction held 12 bases outside the gene matches. CDR3 nucleotides: TGTGCCAGCAGCTTGGCGGGACAGGGCACTCTACTGTACCAAGAGACCCAGTACTTC. The encoded protein is CASSLAGQGTLLYQETQYF.

CDR3 in amino acids: CASSPLQGFSGNTIYF. In nucleotides, the CDR3 is TGTGCCAGCTCACCGCTCCAGGGGTTTTCAGGAAACACCATATATTTT. The chain combines TRBV18 with TRBJ1-3; tentatively, D is TRBD1 (6 bases). V was pared by 3 bases and J by 4 bases, with 16 bases between. The CDR3 sequence is 16 residues long. The germline CDR1 and CDR2 sequences are KGHSH and LQKENI.

The V gene is TRBV7-2, the J gene TRBJ1-5; D is possibly TRBD1 (6 bases). Germline V gives CDR1 SGHTA, CDR2 FQGNSA. This CDR3 region has 14 residues. Trimming took off 5 bases at V and 6 bases at J, with 14 bases between the two ends. This chain's CDR3 is CASSTKTGIQPQHF. The CDR3 nucleotides read TGTGCCAGCAGCACCAAGACAGGTATTCAGCCCCAGCATTTT.

CDR3 sequence reads: CASSLEGGREHNEQFF. The CDR3 DNA reads as TGTGCCAGCAGCTTAGAGGGTGGGAGGGAGCACAATGAGCAGTTCTTC. The chain joins TRBV7-9 to TRBJ2-1; 7 positions agree with TRBD2. The CDR3 loop spans 16 amino acids. CDR1 is SEHNR, CDR2 FQNEAQ, per germline (reference sequence). With V trimmed by 1 base and J by 5 bases, 8 bases remained unmatched.

This chain connects TRBV7-8 to TRBJ2-3, with TRBD2 matching over 12 bases. This CDR3 region has 20 residues. V shed 2 bases, J shed 1 base, and the junction held 13 bases outside the gene matches. CDR1 and CDR2 (germline): SGHVS, FQNEAQ. The CDR3 region is CASSLTLRLAGGPGTDTQYF. CDR3 DNA sequence: TGTGCCAGCAGCTTAACCCTCCGGCTAGCGGGAGGGCCGGGCACAGATACGCAGTATTTT.

This chain connects TRBV6-6 to TRBJ1-5, with D unresolved. Germline V gives CDR1 MNHNY, CDR2 SVGAGI (reference sequence). The length of the CDR3 is 14 residues. V lost 6 bases and J lost 2, with 11 bases in between. CDR3 nucleotide sequence: TGTGCCAGCAGAACACGTACAGGCAATCAGCCCCAGCATTTT. It translates to CASRTRTGNQPQHF.

The rearrangement uses TRBV7-2 and TRBJ2-5, with 7 positions matching TRBD1. CDR1 and CDR2 (germline): SGHTA, FQGNSA. There are 16 residues in the CDR3. V lost 5 bases, J lost 2 bases, and 11 bases stayed unmatched. The CDR3 reads CASSPTGQLGQETQYF. DNA of the CDR3: TGTGCCAGCAGCCCCACGGGACAGTTGGGACAAGAGACCCAGTACTTC.

This chain joins TRBV11-2 and TRBJ2-2, with D uncertain. The CDR3 contains 14 residues. Germline V gene sequence: CDR1 SGHAT, CDR2 FQNNGV. Trimming shortened V by 0 bases and J by 6 bases, and 8 bases separated the two germline ends. In nucleotides, the CDR3 is TGTGCCAGCAGCTTAGATGCGGTCGCCGGGGAGCTGTTTTTT. The encoded protein is CASSLDAVAGELFF. The full variable domain, its missing parts supplied by reference TRBV11-2 and TRBJ2-2, is EAGVAQSPRYKIIEKRQSVAFWCNPISGHATLYWYQQILGQGPKLLIQFQNNGVVDDSQLPKDRFSAERLKGVDSTLKIQPAKLEDSAVYLCASSLDAVAGELFFGEGSRLTVL.

The chain carries TRBV7-8 and TRBJ2-3; 9 positions agree with TRBD2. J was trimmed by 2 bases and V by 1 base; bases with no gene match: 4. The CDR3 covers 16 residues. The germline CDR1 and CDR2 sequences are SGHVS and FQNEAQ. CDR3 region: CASSLGAGGSTDTQYF. The CDR3 DNA sequence: TGTGCCAGCAGCTTAGGCGCGGGAGGGTCCACAGATACGCAGTATTTT.

J is TRBJ1-2 and V is TRBV4-3; 9 nucleotides line up with TRBD1. The germline V gene has CDR1 LGHNA and CDR2 YSLEER. The CDR3 is made up of 15 amino acids. The trim removed 1 base at V and 4 bases at J, leaving 4 bases unmatched. CDR3 residues: CASSQVGQGFYGYTF. CDR3 nucleotide sequence: TGCGCCAGCAGCCAAGTAGGACAGGGGTTCTATGGCTACACCTTC.

V and J are TRBV11-2 and TRBJ2-2; D may be TRBD2 (6 bases). Per the germline V gene, CDR1 is SGHAT and CDR2 is FQNNGV. Trimming took 5 bases from V and 3 from J, leaving 10 bases between them. The CDR3 is 14 residues long. This CDR3 reads CASSPWGDTGELFF. CDR3 bases: TGTGCCAGCAGCCCCTGGGGGGACACCGGGGAGCTGTTTTTT.

V gene TRBV5-4 combines with J gene TRBJ2-3, with D unclear. V was trimmed by 2 bases and J by 3 bases, leaving 10 bases between them. In germline, CDR1 is SGHNT, CDR2 YYREEE (reference sequence). This CDR3 comprises 14 residues. The CDR3 coding sequence is TGTGCCAGCAGCTTCGAGAGGCGGACAGATACGCAGTATTTT. Amino acid sequence: CASSFERRTDTQYF.

V is TRBV4-3 and J is TRBJ2-7, with D possibly being TRBD1 (6 bases). The CDR3 is made up of 14 amino acids. The germline V gene has CDR1 LGHNA and CDR2 YSLEER. The germline V and J ends were trimmed by 4 bases and 0 bases, with 10 bases remaining between them. As DNA, the CDR3 is TGCGCCAGCAGCCTTGCGACAGGCTCCTACGAGCAGTACTTC. Protein sequence: CASSLATGSYEQYF.

The rearrangement uses TRBV4-3 and TRBJ1-2; 8 bases line up with TRBD1. The V and J ends lost 0 bases and 6 bases, in that order; junction bases with no gene match: 12. Per the germline V gene, CDR1 is LGHNA and CDR2 is YSLEER. The CDR3 runs 17 residues. CDR3 residues: CASSQELIEDRVHGYTF. The CDR3 region has the DNA TGCGCCAGCAGCCAAGAATTAATAGAGGACAGGGTCCATGGCTACACCTTC.

The genes are TRBV2 and TRBJ2-7; D perhaps matches TRBD1 (6 bases). The ends were cut back, 4 bases at V and 3 bases at J, with 13 bases in the middle. The CDR3 consists of 14 residues. Per the germline V gene, CDR1 is SNHLY and CDR2 is FYNNEI. CDR3 sequence reads: CASSVDRRLYEQYV. As DNA, the CDR3 is TGTGCCAGCAGTGTCGACAGGAGACTCTACGAGCAGTACGTC.

This sequence joins TRBV10-3 and TRBJ2-3; TRBD1 aligns across 10 bases. V lost 11 bases, J lost 5 bases, and 7 bases stayed unmatched. The CDR3 runs 13 residues. Germline V lookup: CDR1 ENHRY, CDR2 SYGVKD. The CDR3 spells CAVGTGEGDTQYF. Here the CDR3 DNA reads TGTGCCGTCGGGACAGGGGAGGGAGATACGCAGTATTTT.

The CDR3 DNA is TGCGCCAGCAGCTTGGGTGGACAGGCCCTCCAAGAGACCCAGTACTTC. Amino acid sequence: CASSLGGQALQETQYF. The chain couples TRBV5-1 to TRBJ2-5; 7 bases match TRBD1. Looked up from germline, CDR1 is SGHRS and CDR2 is YFSETQ. Trimming at V came to 0 bases and at J to 1 base, leaving 6 bases not matched to a gene. This CDR3 spans 16 amino acids.

This chain connects TRBV5-4 to TRBJ2-3; 14 nucleotides match TRBD2. Germline assignment: CDR1 SGHNT and CDR2 YYREEE (reference sequence). Trimming at V came to 1 base and at J to 2 bases, leaving 3 bases not matched to a gene. The CDR3 contains 17 residues. The CDR3 nucleotides are TGTGCCAGCAGCTTGAGGACTAGCGGGGGGTTCACAGATACGCAGTATTTT. Protein sequence: CASSLRTSGGFTDTQYF.

The chain joins TRBV2 to TRBJ1-3, with 9 bases identical to TRBD1. The CDR3 runs to 12 residues. CDR1 is SNHLY and CDR2 is FYNNEI in the germline V gene. Trimming at V came to 5 bases and at J to 8 bases, leaving 1 base not matched to a gene. The CDR3: CASSRQGDTIYF. The CDR3 bases are TGTGCCAGCAGTCGACAGGGGGACACCATATATTTT.